This TCR beta chain appears in the sequencing data of a study of T cell responses to AZD1222 COVID-19 vaccine. Overall study: Second-dose schedules of about 4 or about 12 weeks were combined.

V lost 6 bases and J 0 bases, leaving 20 bases between the germline ends. CDR3 length: 16 amino acids. From germline, CDR1 is SQVTM and CDR2 ANQGSEA. Comments on this clone: As yet, its antigen is unknown.

Generated by immunoSEQ multiplex PCR, the TCRdb table keeps only in-frame clones and is missing some. The sample lists some 74,000 clones; 80% were seen once. Study-level findings and limits: An increase in Spike-specific TCR breadth and depth was observed after two AZD1222 doses. Donor demographics were predominantly white British with a female majority; clonal diversity may be underestimated. Reportedly, nearly half the spike-specific TCRs target unmutated variant regions.

This TCR came from an adult in good health. The specimen was peripheral blood, collected on day 0 of AZD1222 vaccination. The chain couples TRBV29-1 to TRBJ2-5, with a weak D call TRBD2 (6 bases). Written as DNA, the CDR3 is TGCAGCGTAGTCAGCGGGTTACAGCTACACCAAGAGACCCAGTACTTC. This translates into CSVVSGLQLHQETQYF.